The T cell receptor (beta chain) under discussion was sequenced for a study of blood T cell repertoires in COVID-19. Study as a whole: From T cells, B-cell-depleted T cells, or PBMCs came the material, which was cDNA or gDNA.

The CDR3 is made up of 17 amino acids. Germline lookup yields CDR1 MGHDK and CDR2 SYGVNS. The ends were cut back, 2 bases at V and 0 bases at J, with 16 bases in the middle. Measured with immunoSEQ multiplex PCR; TCRdb has only the in-frame clones, and not every one. The sample consists of about 150,000 clones, roughly 88% of them appearing once. This chain joins TRBV25-1 and TRBJ1-1; TRBD1 might be the D (5 bases). The specimen was peripheral blood. This receptor was taken from a man in his 60s with COVID-19, enrolled during active disease. The CDR3 protein is CASSENWVGAMNTEAFF. In nucleotides, the CDR3 is TGTGCCAGCAGTGAAAATTGGGTAGGGGCCATGAACACTGAAGCTTTCTTT.